These 27 T cell receptor beta chains were all obtained from the same sample, sequenced in a study of T cell responses to AZD1222 COVID-19 vaccine. Sequencing was performed with immunoSEQ multiplex PCR; in TCRdb, only in-frame clones are kept and a portion is missing. The sample yields over 110,000 clones, roughly 90% seen once. Sequencing used peripheral blood, obtained 28 days after the second AZD1222 dose. These receptors came from an adult who received the AZD1222 COVID-19 vaccine.

The chain couples TRBV30 to TRBJ1-6; maybe TRBD1 (5 bases). The CDR3 consists of 13 residues. From germline, CDR1 is GTSNPN and CDR2 SVGIG (reference sequence). V lost 6 bases, J lost 9 bases, and 15 bases lay in between. The CDR3 loop reads CACGGGLGSPLHF. CDR3 coding DNA: TGTGCCTGCGGCGGGGGTTTGGGTTCACCCCTCCACTTT. The full variable domain, completed using reference TRBV30 and TRBJ1-6, is SQTIHQWPATLVQPVGSPLSLECTVEGTSNPNLYWYRQAAGRGLQLLFYSVGIGQISSEVPQNLSASRPQDRQFILSSKKLLLSDSGFYLCACGGGLGSPLHFGNGTRLTVT.

Of note for this clone: Germline is not matched at one junction end, which may reflect a read error. The sample has other DNA sequences that encode this CDR3 too. V gene TRBV4-1 combines with J gene TRBJ2-7; tentative D call: TRBD2 (6 bases). The CDR3 has 14 residues. Germline lookup yields CDR1 MGHRA and CDR2 YSYEKL. The CDR3 here is CASSIPLGGGEQYF. Written as DNA, the CDR3 is TGCGCCAGCAGCATCCCCTTGGGAGGAGGCGAGCAATACTTC.

As DNA, the CDR3 is TGTGCCACCAGTGATTTGCAGAGTAGCGGGGGTCGAGAGACCCAGTACTTC. Translated, it gives CATSDLQSSGGRETQYF. The chain recombines TRBV24-1 with TRBJ2-5, with TRBD2 matching over 9 bases. CDR3 length: 17 amino acids. Germline trimming cut 0 bases from V and 4 bases from J; bases unmatched to any gene: 8. CDR1 is KGHDR, CDR2 SFDVKD, per germline.

The chain recombines TRBV11-2 with TRBJ1-4, with a tentative D call TRBD1 (5 bases). The CDR3 sequence is 14 residues long. Germline values: CDR1 SGHAT, CDR2 FQNNGV. Trimming removed 5 bases at V and 5 bases at J, with 12 bases between. CDR3 sequence: CASSNRGLNEKLFF. Here the CDR3 DNA reads TGTGCCAGCAGCAACCGGGGCCTAAATGAAAAACTGTTTTTT.

V and J are TRBV18 and TRBJ2-7, with D unclear. CDR1 is KGHSH, CDR2 LQKENI, per germline. The CDR3 is made up of 12 amino acids. The V and J ends lost 3 bases and 6 bases respectively, with 9 bases between them. CDR3 DNA: TGTGCCAGCTCACCGGGCGTGGGCGAGCAGTACGTC. Translation gives CASSPGVGEQYV.

This rearrangement joins TRBV10-2 to TRBJ1-1; possible D gene TRBD1, 6 bases. The length of the CDR3 is 14 residues. The germline V and J ends were trimmed by 2 bases and 5 bases, with 12 bases remaining between them. Germline V gene data show CDR1 as WSHSY and CDR2 as SAAADI. The CDR3 DNA reads as TGCGCCAGCAGTGAGGCGGGGGGCGGGACTGAAGCTTTCTTT. As protein: CASSEAGGGTEAFF.

The chain carries TRBV5-1 and TRBJ2-5; D remains unclear. The CDR3 covers 13 residues. The germline V gene has CDR1 SGHRS and CDR2 YFSETQ. Trimming stripped 0 bases from V and 4 bases from J, with 7 bases between. For the CDR3, the DNA is TGCGCCAGCAGCTTGGTGGGTGGAGAGACCCAGTACTTC. It translates to CASSLVGGETQYF.

V gene TRBV5-8 combines with J gene TRBJ1-2, with a tentative D call TRBD1 (6 bases). Germline V lookup: CDR1 SGHTS, CDR2 YDEGEE. This CDR3 spans 15 amino acids. Trimming cost V 4 bases and J 0 bases, with 13 bases left between them. The CDR3 DNA is TGTGCCAGCAGCCTTGGACAGACTTCTAACTATGGCTACACCTTC. Its protein is CASSLGQTSNYGYTF.

This chain uses TRBV5-1 with TRBJ1-3, with no clear D. Germline CDR1 reads SGHRS; CDR2 reads YFSETQ. V gave up 0 bases and J gave up 2 bases, with 12 bases separating them. The CDR3 runs 16 residues. CDR3 region: CASSLVGGIAGNTIYF. CDR3 DNA: TGCGCCAGCAGCTTGGTCGGCGGTATCGCTGGAAACACCATATATTTT.

This clone was detected only once. The V call is TRBV6-6, the J call TRBJ2-7, with a possible D match to TRBD1 (7 bases). Germline V gene data show CDR1 as MNHNY and CDR2 as SVGAGI (reference sequence). The CDR3 has 14 residues. V was shortened by 0 bases and J by 6 bases, with 12 bases between the two germline ends. The CDR3 nucleotides are TGTGCCAGCAGTTACTCGCAGGGGGGCTCCGAGCAGTACTTC. It is translated as CASSYSQGGSEQYF.

This clone was picked up one time. The rearrangement joins TRBV25-1 to TRBJ1-4; 8 nucleotides agree with TRBD1. Unmatched junction bases numbered 5, after V lost 4 bases and J lost 4 bases. Germline loops: CDR1 MGHDK, CDR2 SYGVNS. This CDR3 contains 15 residues. The CDR3 protein is CASSAWTGINEKLFF. In nucleotides, the CDR3 is TGTGCCAGCAGTGCCTGGACAGGGATTAATGAAAAACTGTTTTTT.

This clone has a handful of counts. The V call is TRBV7-2, the J call TRBJ1-6; 7 bases map to TRBD1. The CDR3 loop spans 15 amino acids. V lost 2 bases to trimming and J lost 9 bases; unmatched junction nucleotides: 7. Germline loops: CDR1 SGHTA, CDR2 FQGNSA. Here the CDR3 DNA reads TGTGCCAGCAGCTTACCGACAGGGCTGGGTTCACCCCTCCACTTT. Its protein is CASSLPTGLGSPLHF.

This clone has a handful of counts. This chain uses TRBV7-9 with TRBJ2-7; D gene unclear. V was shortened by 8 bases and J by 0 bases, with 8 bases between the two germline ends. Germline loops: CDR1 SEHNR, CDR2 FQNEAQ (reference sequence). CDR3 length: 12 amino acids. In DNA form, the CDR3 reads TGTGCCAGCGGGCGCGCCTCCTACGAGCAGTACTTC. Translating gives CASGRASYEQYF.

The V gene is TRBV7-9, the J gene TRBJ2-7, with a weak D call TRBD1 (5 bases). Trimming stripped 1 base from V and 3 bases from J, with 16 bases between. Per the germline V gene, CDR1 is SEHNR and CDR2 is FQNEAQ (reference sequence). CDR3 length equals 16 residues. The CDR3 reads CASSLGAGMRLYEQYF. CDR3 sequence (DNA): TGTGCCAGCAGCTTAGGGGCAGGGATGAGGCTCTACGAGCAGTACTTC.

V gene TRBV7-2 combines with J gene TRBJ1-2, with 9 bases lining up with TRBD1. J gave up 8 bases and V 5 bases, and 12 bases lay outside the gene matches. The CDR3 is 15 residues long. CDR1 and CDR2 (germline): SGHTA, FQGNSA. As DNA, the CDR3 is TGTGCCAGCAGCCCTGGGGACAGGGTTTCGTTCGGCTACACCTTC. Translated: CASSPGDRVSFGYTF.

The chain employs TRBV9 and TRBJ2-6; no clear D gene. V lost 0 bases to trimming and J lost 2 bases, with 6 bases between them. There are 15 residues in the CDR3. CDR1 is SGDLS, CDR2 YYNGEE, per germline. The CDR3 DNA follows: TGTGCCAGCAGCGTAGACGGCCCTGGGGCCAACGTCCTGACTTTC. Translation gives CASSVDGPGANVLTF.

The gene calls are TRBV12-1 and TRBJ1-5; the table's D call TRBD1 went unverified against the DNA. TRBV12-1 is marked as a pseudogene. The CDR3 loop spans 17 amino acids. CDR3 nucleotides: TGTGCCAGCCCCCCCATCTGGCACAGGGTAATCAATCAGCCCCAGCATTTT. It specifies CASPPIWHRVINQPQHF.

This clone was seen more than once but under ten times. V usage is TRBV4-1 and J usage is TRBJ1-1, with D possibly matching TRBD1 (5 bases). The germline V gene has CDR1 MGHRA and CDR2 YSYEKL. Trimming took 1 base from V and 0 from J, leaving 12 bases between them. The CDR3 has 16 amino acids. This CDR3 reads CASSQGAGHMNTEAFF. The CDR3 DNA is TGCGCCAGCAGCCAAGGGGCAGGACACATGAACACTGAAGCTTTCTTT.

Here the CDR3 DNA reads TGTGCCAGCAGTCCCCTATCGGGGGGCGCCGGGGAGCTGTTTTTT. Translation: CASSPLSGGAGELFF. The rearrangement joins TRBV3-1 (or the pseudogene TRBV3-2) to TRBJ2-2; a possible D gene is TRBD2 (7 bases). The CDR3 sequence is 15 residues long. V lost 6 bases and J lost 6, with 17 bases in between. The germline V gene has CDR1 LGHDT and CDR2 YNNKEL (reference sequence).

This clone has a single count. The V and J genes are TRBV28 and TRBJ1-1, with D possibly TRBD1 on 6 matching bases. Trimming removed 6 bases from V and 5 bases from J, with 13 bases in between. Germline V lookup: CDR1 MDHEN, CDR2 SYDVKM. The CDR3 consists of 13 residues. CDR3 protein: CASRAGGRTEAFF. The CDR3 DNA follows: TGTGCCAGCAGGGCGGGGGGGCGGACTGAAGCTTTCTTT.

The V call is TRBV23-1, the J call TRBJ1-6; 8 positions match TRBD1. TRBV23-1 is an open reading frame whose function is uncertain. J lost 0 bases, V lost 7 bases, and 11 bases had no gene match. This CDR3 is built from 18 residues. Here the CDR3 DNA reads TGCGCCAGCACCCAAGGACAGGGAAGTTGCTCCTATAATTCACCCCTCCACTTT. Protein: CASTQGQGSCSYNSPLHF.

To note about this clone: The junction does not match germline at one end; this may be a read error. The CDR3 sequence: CARSDGGGQGETQYF. In DNA form, the CDR3 reads TGCGCCCGCAGCGATGGTGGGGGGCAGGGGGAGACCCAGTACTTC. The rearrangement links TRBV5-1 to TRBJ2-5, with D perhaps given as TRBD1 or TRBD2 (6 bases each). CDR1 SGHRS and CDR2 YFSETQ come from the germline V gene. The CDR3 runs 15 residues. The full variable domain, in which reference TRBV5-1 and TRBJ2-5 provide the parts outside the CDR3, is KAGVTQTPRYLIKTRGQQVTLSCSPISGHRSVSWYQQTPGQGLQFLFEYFSETQRNKGNFPGRFSGRQFSNSRSEMNVSTLELGDSALYLCARSDGGGQGETQYFGPGTRLLVL.

The CDR3 sequence is CASSIWPGNYGYTF. The CDR3 nucleotides are TGTGCCAGTAGTATCTGGCCGGGGAACTATGGCTACACCTTC. The chain uses TRBV19 and TRBJ1-2, with D unclear. Germline V gene lookup returns CDR1 LNHDA and CDR2 SQIVND (reference sequence). The germline V and J ends were trimmed by 3 bases and 2 bases, with 10 bases remaining between them. This CDR3 comprises 14 residues.

The chain's CDR3 is CASSLGLENTEAFF. In nucleotides, the CDR3 is TGTGCCAGCAGCTTGGGTCTCGAGAACACTGAAGCTTTCTTT. V is TRBV5-6 and J is TRBJ1-1; no clear D. The CDR3 has 14 residues. Germline assignment: CDR1 SGHDT and CDR2 YYEEEE. The V end was cut by 0 bases, the J end by 1 base, with 7 bases between.

As regards this clone: This specimen includes other DNA sequences encoding the same CDR3. V usage is TRBV12-3 or TRBV12-4 and J usage is TRBJ1-1; no firm D call. The V gene lost 1 base and the J gene lost 1 base, with 4 bases spanning the gap. The CDR3 consists of 13 residues. The CDR3 sequence: CASSLGENTEAFF. For the CDR3, the DNA is TGTGCCAGCAGTTTAGGGGAGAACACTGAAGCTTTCTTT.

This clone was seen once. V and J are TRBV10-1 and TRBJ2-2; 13 nucleotides match TRBD2. CDR3 length: 16 residues. CDR1 is WNHNN, CDR2 SYGVQD, per germline (reference sequence). With V trimmed by 4 bases and J by 5 bases, 4 bases remained unmatched. CDR3: CASSGTSGRSTGELFF. The CDR3 nucleotides read TGCGCCAGCAGTGGGACTAGCGGGAGATCGACCGGGGAGCTGTTTTTT.

The rearrangement uses TRBV6-5 and TRBJ1-3, with D possibly matching TRBD1 (6 bases). Germline assignment: CDR1 MNHEY and CDR2 SVGAGI. This CDR3 comprises 14 residues. The V end was cut by 6 bases, the J end by 2 bases, with 11 bases between. The CDR3 protein is CASSRGQTGNTIYF. The CDR3 coding sequence is TGTGCCAGCAGCCGAGGACAGACTGGAAACACCATATATTTT.